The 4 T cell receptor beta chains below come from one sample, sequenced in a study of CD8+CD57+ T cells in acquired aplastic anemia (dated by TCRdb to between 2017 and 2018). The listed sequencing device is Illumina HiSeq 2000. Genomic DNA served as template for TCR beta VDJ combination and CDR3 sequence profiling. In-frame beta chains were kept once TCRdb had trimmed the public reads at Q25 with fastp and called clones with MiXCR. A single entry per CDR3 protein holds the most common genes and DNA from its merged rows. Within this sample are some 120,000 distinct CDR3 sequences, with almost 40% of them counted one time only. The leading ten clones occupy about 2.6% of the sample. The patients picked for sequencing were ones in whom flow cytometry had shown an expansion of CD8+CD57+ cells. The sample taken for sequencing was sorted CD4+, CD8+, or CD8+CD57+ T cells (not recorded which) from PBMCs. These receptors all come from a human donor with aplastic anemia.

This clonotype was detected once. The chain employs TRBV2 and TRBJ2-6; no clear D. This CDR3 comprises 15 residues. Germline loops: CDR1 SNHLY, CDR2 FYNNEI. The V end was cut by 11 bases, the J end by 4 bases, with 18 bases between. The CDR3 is CARGPGGSGANVLTF. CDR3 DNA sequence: TGTGCCCGCGGCCCGGGTGGATCCGGGGCCAACGTCCTGACTTTC.

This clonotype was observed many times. CDR3 nucleotides: TGCGCCAGCAGCCAAGGGTCGGGTGGAAACACCATATATTTT. Translating gives CASSQGSGGNTIYF. The genes are TRBV4-1 and TRBJ1-3; no definite D call. CDR1 and CDR2 (germline): MGHRA, YSYEKL. CDR3 length: 14 residues. V lost 1 base to trimming and J lost 3 bases, with 7 bases between them.

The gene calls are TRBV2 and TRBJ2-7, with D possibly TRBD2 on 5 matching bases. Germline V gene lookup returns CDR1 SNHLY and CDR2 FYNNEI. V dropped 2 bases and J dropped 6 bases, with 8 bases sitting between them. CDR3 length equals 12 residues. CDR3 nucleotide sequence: TGTGCCAGCAGTGAATTGAGGGCCGAGCAGTACTTC. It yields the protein CASSELRAEQYF.

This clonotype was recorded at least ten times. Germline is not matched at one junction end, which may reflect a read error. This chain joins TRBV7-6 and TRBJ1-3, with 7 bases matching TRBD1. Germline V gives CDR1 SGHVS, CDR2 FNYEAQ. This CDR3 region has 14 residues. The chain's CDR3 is CASSRGDSSNAIYF. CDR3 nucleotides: TGTGCCAGCAGCCGGGGGGACAGCTCAAACGCCATATATTTT.